This T cell receptor beta chain was documented in a study of cytomegalovirus exposure and HLA in healthy donors (dated by TCRdb to the late 2010s). About the investigation overall: An earlier analysis of several hundred of the donors reported about 290 Gb of sequence data and about 100 million unique TCR beta sequences from about 200 million T cells. To decide whether each TCR beta V gene segment behaved as functional or pseudogenic, an earlier analysis of some 540 of the donors relied on high-throughput TCR beta sequencing. All discovery cohort repertoires had been generated using a single sequencing platform. Four to six DR-DQ haplotypes were handled as single units for association and clustering, since linkage in the cohort was strong. The study profiled the T cell repertoires of fewer than 850 subjects by immunosequencing and related them to cytomegalovirus serostatus. In the later analysis, no new phenotypic data were used to find candidate immune exposures; instead, reliance was placed on TCR beta sequences and their occurrence across donors. Of the roughly 400 genotyped donors, over 65% fell in the genetic ancestry cluster associated with self-reported Caucasian donors. Roughly 300 gigabases of sequencing data and around 88 million unique TCR sequences made up an early release that covered roughly 670 HLA-typed donors. The study aimed to test whether cataloging public T cell receptors could reveal signatures of past pathogen exposure. Donor age, sex, ethnicity and CMV serostatus were compiled together with the repertoire data. Both class I and class II loci were covered by HLA typing, at four-digit resolution. A later analysis re-analyzed previously published TCR beta repertoires from 600 to 850 donors and added high-resolution HLA genotyping to study TCR occurrence patterns. Genome-wide SNP genotypes for about 60% of the roughly 700 donors were used in a later genetic analysis, which treated that subset as a discovery cohort. The number of donors typed differed by locus, with roughly 629-640 for A, B, C, DRB1 and DQB1, 522 for DQA1, 600 to 610 for DPA1, and some 440 for DPB1. On average, around 230,000 unique TCR beta nucleotide sequences were sequenced per donor among 398 genotyped donors of the cohort, with roughly 18% of those sequences being non-productive. Besides the first cohort of 550 to 750 subjects, a separate validation cohort made up of around 120 different subjects was used. High-throughput TCR immunosequencing, statistical association of individual TCRs with disease status, and machine learning were combined to predict cytomegalovirus infection status. What the work shows at the level of the full study, not this receptor alone: Because counts were too low, roughly 18 rarely observed V segments, including chromosome 9 orphons, were left out of the earlier analysis of 587 of the donors. Sequencing depth was assumed to be roughly uniform across donors in the presence/absence analyses, though that assumption may not hold. Because some donors lacked HLA typing at each locus, the association tests relied only on the typed subset. In a later analysis, HLA-associated TCR beta chains showed more clonal expansion and lower generation probabilities than non-associated chains that were equally common. A further reported finding was that TCR beta sequences accurately predicted the HLA-A and HLA-B alleles for most subjects in the first cohort. CMV serostatus was the only immune exposure information available for the cohort. In a later analysis, the rate of TCR association differed among HLA loci, with DRB1 alleles having the most associated TCRs and HLA-C alleles having the fewest. The classifier was reported to diagnose cytomegalovirus status with high specificity and sensitivity in both the original cohort and the validation cohort. When HLA alleles, especially DR and DQ, strongly co-occurred, TCR associations were difficult to assign to individual alleles. Compared with the approximately 600-donor mean, donors in an Asian-associated ancestry cluster had fewer N-insertions in productive TCRs, according to a later genetic analysis. In a later analysis, several top co-occurrence clusters were reported to appear linked to parvovirus B19, influenza, CMV and Epstein-Barr virus. A later genetic analysis associated a missense DCLRE1C variant with V-gene and J-gene trimming of TCR beta chains, and an independent cohort replicated the association. According to the authors, the approach could potentially be generalized to other disease states and immunological phenotypes. Correlated functional status among segregating V segments might reflect linkage disequilibrium, but an unknown experimental factor could not be ruled out. This cohort had only TCR beta chains sequenced, and the lack of alpha or paired-chain data limited which features could be detected. The sequencing pipeline was judged likely to have produced a cluster of highly shared sequence variants as a technical artifact. In a later analysis, 15,000 to 20,000 TCR beta sequences were associated with specific HLA alleles at a false discovery rate of 0.05. An earlier analysis of approximately 500 of the donors showed that most TCR beta V segments appeared in productive rearrangements either about 87% or about 30% of the time, which broadly matched IMGT annotations. Most TCR sequences were seen in very few donors, while some public TCRs were found in many individuals. The study gave a list of 150 to 200 TCR beta chains associated with cytomegalovirus. Because the 87-base-pair reads could not distinguish some IMGT-functional V segments, including TRBV6-2 and TRBV6-3, those segments were excluded. In a later analysis, most CMV-associated TCR beta chains were found to appear HLA-restricted, with HLA associations seemingly driven largely by CMV exposure. In vitro tests confirmed that a few of the cytomegalovirus-associated TCR beta chains recognize cytomegalovirus antigens.

Libraries were made using the immunoSEQ multiplex PCR assay. For the multiplex PCR, a mixture combining 60 forward primers for TCR Vbeta segments and 13 reverse primers for TCR Jbeta segments was used. Amplification of the CDR3 region of rearranged TCR beta genes was performed with a multiplex PCR assay on genomic DNA. The Illumina HiSeq System was used to sequence the amplified TCR beta libraries as 87-base-pair reads. In the source study's methods: Across the 670 or so repertoires, a later analysis counted tens of millions of unique TCR beta chains, around 10 million of which were shared by at least two donors. Raw reads were error-corrected and collapsed into unique sequences by a nearest-neighbor algorithm in which closely related sequences were merged to remove PCR and sequencing errors. CDR3 sequences were aligned to IMGT reference sequences to assign V, D and J gene segments. For a sequence to be retained, a match of at least six nucleotides was required to both a V gene segment and a J gene segment. A rearrangement was called productive if the CDR3 had no stop codons and remained in frame with V and J, and every other rearrangement was called non-productive. Following IMGT convention, CDR3 was defined as the stretch from the second conserved V-encoded cysteine up to the conserved J-encoded phenylalanine. The earlier analysis of roughly 590 of the donors excluded sequences that lacked an unambiguous match to a single V gene segment. In an earlier analysis of 450 to 750 of the donors, a V segment was called functional when productive rearrangements were above 56.7%, and segregating when the standard deviation between donors exceeded 5%. A statistical classification framework was built to diagnose cytomegalovirus status from the catalog of TCR beta chain sequences. In a later analysis, TCR nucleotide sequences were compared against IMGT/GENE-DB human TR gene sequences so that V and J genes could be assigned. Using the TCRdist pipeline, a later analysis assigned CDR3 sequences along with most-parsimonious VDJ recombination scenarios. In a later analysis, each TCR beta chain was defined by its CDR3 amino acid sequence together with its V-gene family, and reads without a unique V-gene family were excluded. To address suspected cross-contamination and a sequencing artifact, a later analysis removed 592 highly shared, low-generation-probability nucleotide sequences. In a later analysis, a clonal expansion index for each public chain was calculated from normalized within-repertoire ranks of inferred template counts. Generation probabilities in a later analysis came from a VDJ recombination model fitted to out-of-frame rearrangements, and those results were checked against IGoR. A later analysis scored TCR-TCR, TCR-HLA and TCR-CMV co-occurrence with hypergeometric tests, applying a repertoire-size bias correction to TCR pairs. False discovery rates were estimated in a later analysis by permuting HLA or CMV assignments 20 times. In a later analysis, co-occurring TCRs were grouped with DBSCAN, and TCRdist sequence similarity was added when clustering was performed within HLA-allele-positive subsets. Repertoires with fewer than 30,000 or more than 120,000 public chains, plus five repertoires with anomalous nucleotide sharing, were excluded from co-occurrence clustering. Here the immuneACCESS table is served through TCRdb, limited to in-frame sequences with V and J called. Missing clones are a known gap in these copies; in checked studies unresolved V genes cover under half, and the rest lacks a known reason. Clone size and V and J calls were adopted from that table, with D and trimming inferred from the DNA. The sample contains some 74,000 clones, around three quarters of them found a single time. The top ten hold 0.85% to 1.3% of the sample.

The cohort was made up of under 800 healthy bone marrow donors. At the time of sampling, all cohort members were nominally healthy, though unrecorded immune exposures were likely present. The donor was CMV seronegative and was included in the group of under 450 seronegative cohort members. Each donor provided a peripheral blood sample, and peripheral blood mononuclear cells were used for TCR beta sequencing. The Qiagen DNeasy Blood Extraction Kit was used to extract genomic DNA from the blood cell samples. With respect to this clone: The target of this receptor is not known. No base-level quality is on record; no much larger clone is a single base apart.

V and J lose 2 bases and 7 bases, and a span of 8 bases separates them. The CDR1 and CDR2 encoded by the germline V gene (reference sequence) are DFQATT and SNEGSKA. Taken from cysteine to phenylalanine, the CDR3 has 11 residues. The entry retains the CDR3 DNA only, 33 bases that are in frame from base 1. Sequencing was done on a sample of PBMCs. The receptor chain draws on TRBV20-1 and TRBJ1-1; the D gene is perhaps TRBD1, on 6 matching bases. The sequence was collected from a male donor in good health and CMV-seronegative. The sequence in DNA is TGCAGTGCTAGATCGACAGGTGAAGCTTTCTTT. This translates into CSARSTGEAFF.